One sample yielded the 32 T cell receptor beta chains listed below, sequenced in a study of T cells in Graves' hyperthyroidism and ophthalmopathy. Amplification of TCR beta CDR3 regions was performed using RNA transcripts as template. TCR CDR3 regions were first amplified by RT-PCR with HTBI primers. TCRdb passed the multiplex PCR reads through MiXCR, listing each CDR3 protein once. The sample gives more than 500,000 distinct CDR3 sequences, about 16% of which show up once; 3% to 4% is in the top ten. Sequences were obtained from blood. Receptors were obtained from a woman in her 30s with Graves' hyperthyroidism.

In this sample, this clonotype turned up a few times. This chain uses TRBV9 with TRBJ2-1; no firm D call. This CDR3 is built from 12 residues. V lost 3 bases, J lost 6 bases, and 7 bases lay in between. Germline V gene data show CDR1 as SGDLS and CDR2 as YYNGEE. The DNA for the CDR3 is TGTGCCAGCAGCGCCTCACTCAATGAGCAGTTCTTC. This translates into CASSASLNEQFF. The variable domain in full, completed from reference TRBV9 and TRBJ2-1, reads DSGVTQTPKHLITATGQRVTLRCSPRSGDLSVYWYQQSLDQGLQFLIQYYNGEERAKGNILERFSAQQFPDLHSELNLSSLELGDSALYFCASSASLNEQFFGPGTRLTVL.

The chain combines TRBV9 with TRBJ2-3; D is unclear. V was shortened by 0 bases and J by 6 bases, with 8 bases between the two germline ends. CDR1 and CDR2 (germline): SGDLS, YYNGEE. The length of the CDR3 is 13 residues. The chain's CDR3 is CASSVEEWDTQYF. CDR3 coding DNA: TGTGCCAGCAGCGTAGAGGAGTGGGATACGCAGTATTTT.

This clonotype was picked up a small number of times. The chain recombines TRBV7-2 with TRBJ2-7; D is possibly TRBD1 (6 bases). The germline V and J ends were trimmed by 3 bases and 3 bases, with 12 bases remaining between them. The germline V gene has CDR1 SGHTA and CDR2 FQGNSA. CDR3 size: 14 residues. CDR3 sequence (DNA): TGTGCCAGCAGCTTTTTTGGGGGCCGCTACGAGCAGTACTTC. Its translation is CASSFFGGRYEQYF.

This clonotype has at least ten counts. The V gene is TRBV2, the J gene TRBJ1-1; D remains ambiguous. Germline V gene data show CDR1 as SNHLY and CDR2 as FYNNEI. V was pared by 6 bases and J by 9 bases, with 11 bases between. CDR3 length equals 11 residues. The CDR3 DNA follows: TGTGCCAGCAGCCTACAGTACCAAGCTTTCTTT. As protein: CASSLQYQAFF.

This clonotype was observed a few times. J is TRBJ1-2 and V is TRBV28; D is undetermined. Deletions cut 4 bases from V and 5 bases from J, with 8 bases between. The germline V gene encodes CDR1 MDHEN and CDR2 SYDVKM. This CDR3 comprises 12 residues. The CDR3 DNA follows: TGTGCCAGCAGTTGGAACCAATATGGCTACACCTTC. Translation: CASSWNQYGYTF.

CDR3 loop: CASSLGDYNSPLHF. CDR3 nucleotide sequence: TGCGCCAGCAGCTTGGGGGACTATAATTCACCCCTCCACTTT. This chain links TRBV5-1 with TRBJ1-6, with D unclear. Germline V gene data show CDR1 as SGHRS and CDR2 as YFSETQ. Trimming shortened V by 0 bases and J by 3 bases, and 4 bases separated the two germline ends. This CDR3 is built from 14 residues.

There are a few counts of this clonotype. V is TRBV12-3 or TRBV12-4 and J is TRBJ1-2, with 9 bases lining up with TRBD1. CDR3 size: 13 residues. The junction had 5 bases not matched to a gene; V was cut back by 7 bases and J by 5 bases. CDR3 in amino acids: CASTPDRGYGYTF. The CDR3 coding sequence is TGTGCCAGCACACCCGACAGGGGGTATGGCTACACCTTC.

V and J are TRBV7-9 and TRBJ1-2; D gene uncertain. The V and J ends lost 5 bases and 5 bases respectively, with 12 bases between them. Germline V gene lookup returns CDR1 SEHNR and CDR2 FQNEAQ (reference sequence). The CDR3 is 13 amino acids. This CDR3 reads CASSPTESYGYTF. CDR3 nucleotides: TGTGCCAGCAGCCCGACGGAGTCTTATGGCTACACCTTC.

V usage is TRBV9 and J usage is TRBJ1-1, with a possible D match to TRBD1 (6 bases). The V end lost 1 base, the J end lost 4 bases, and 8 bases lay between the germline ends. The CDR3 sequence is 13 residues long. Germline-derived CDR1 and CDR2 are SGDLS and YYNGEE. The CDR3 here is CASSVSGVTEAFF. The CDR3 bases are TGTGCCAGCAGCGTATCAGGGGTCACTGAAGCTTTCTTT.

This chain joins TRBV29-1 and TRBJ2-7; TRBD1 matches 9 bases. Per germline, CDR1 SQVTM and CDR2 ANQGSEA. Trimming at V came to 1 base and at J to 1 base, leaving 5 bases not matched to a gene. This CDR3 comprises 15 residues. Here the CDR3 reads CSVEVWTGDSYEQYF. In DNA form, the CDR3 reads TGCAGCGTTGAAGTTTGGACAGGGGATTCCTACGAGCAGTACTTC.

This clonotype came up many times. The V gene is TRBV7-8, the J gene TRBJ2-5; D remains unclear. Trimming took 0 bases from V and 6 from J, leaving 5 bases between them. CDR1 and CDR2 (germline): SGHVS, FQNEAQ. There are 12 residues in the CDR3. The CDR3 coding sequence is TGTGCCAGCAGCTTAGCCATGAAGACCCAGTACTTC. It yields the protein CASSLAMKTQYF.

This clonotype appeared many times. The rearrangement links TRBV29-1 to TRBJ2-5; 8 bases are shared with TRBD1. CDR1 SQVTM and CDR2 ANQGSEA come from the germline V gene. This CDR3 has 11 amino acids. V lost 7 bases to trimming and J lost 5 bases; unmatched junction nucleotides: 3. CDR3 protein: CSGTGLETQYF. CDR3 bases: TGCAGCGGGACAGGGTTGGAGACCCAGTACTTC.

The chain uses TRBV6-4 and TRBJ2-3, with D unclear. Trimming cost V 0 bases and J 6 bases, with 7 bases left between them. Per the germline V gene, CDR1 is MRHNA and CDR2 is SNTAGT. There are 13 residues in the CDR3. DNA for the CDR3: TGTGCCAGCAGTGACTCGCGGATCGATACGCAGTATTTT. Translation: CASSDSRIDTQYF.

The V gene is TRBV6-2 or TRBV6-3, the J gene TRBJ2-2; D possibly corresponds to TRBD1 (6 bases). V gave up 6 bases and J gave up 1 base, with 15 bases separating them. The CDR3 spans 16 residues. CDR1 and CDR2 from the germline V gene are MNHEY and SVGEGT. The CDR3 is CASRDLRTENTGELFF. CDR3 DNA: TGTGCCAGCAGAGACCTAAGGACAGAGAACACCGGGGAGCTGTTTTTT.

In this sample, this clonotype turned up a few times. The chain combines TRBV6-1 with TRBJ2-3; TRBD1 agrees at 7 bases. The CDR3 length is 15 residues. J was trimmed by 0 bases and V by 3 bases; bases with no gene match: 3. CDR1 and CDR2 (germline): MNHNS, SASEGT. DNA of the CDR3: TGTGCCAGCAGTGAGGGCAGGGGGAGCACAGATACGCAGTATTTT. This translates into CASSEGRGSTDTQYF.

This clonotype was detected a few times. V gene TRBV9 combines with J gene TRBJ2-2; maybe TRBD1 (5 bases). Trimming removed 0 bases at V and 0 bases at J, with 9 bases between. The CDR3 is made up of 16 amino acids. From germline, CDR1 is SGDLS and CDR2 YYNGEE. CDR3 nucleotide sequence: TGTGCCAGCAGCGTAGATCCAGGGCCGAACACCGGGGAGCTGTTTTTT. As protein: CASSVDPGPNTGELFF. Together with reference TRBV9 and TRBJ2-2, the CDR3 gives the full variable domain: DSGVTQTPKHLITATGQRVTLRCSPRSGDLSVYWYQQSLDQGLQFLIQYYNGEERAKGNILERFSAQQFPDLHSELNLSSLELGDSALYFCASSVDPGPNTGELFFGEGSRLTVL.

This chain links TRBV28 with TRBJ1-5; D uncertain. Trimming stripped 3 bases from V and 7 bases from J, with 7 bases between. Germline V CDR1 and CDR2: MDHEN, SYDVKM. The CDR3 runs to 12 residues. The CDR3 is CASSLARQPQHF. CDR3 sequence (DNA): TGTGCCAGCAGTTTGGCTAGGCAGCCCCAGCATTTT.

This clonotype was detected ten times or more. The J gene is TRBJ2-5, the V gene TRBV28; perhaps TRBD1 as D (5 bases). The germline V gene encodes CDR1 MDHEN and CDR2 SYDVKM. V was clipped by 7 bases and J by 5 bases, with 17 bases between them. This CDR3 contains 14 residues. CDR3 region: CASKGQGNLETQYF. The DNA for the CDR3 is TGTGCCAGCAAAGGGCAGGGTAATTTGGAGACCCAGTACTTC. Combining the CDR3 with reference TRBV28 and TRBJ2-5 gives the whole variable domain DVKVTQSSRYLVKRTGEKVFLECVQDMDHENMFWYRQDPGLGLRLIYFSYDVKMKEKGDIPEGYSVSREKKERFSLILESASTNQTSMYLCASKGQGNLETQYFGPGTRLLVL.

The CDR3 sequence is CSVEWRRGEQYF. As DNA, the CDR3 is TGCAGCGTTGAATGGCGGAGGGGTGAGCAGTACTTC. The V gene is TRBV29-1, the J gene TRBJ2-7; maybe TRBD2 (6 bases). Germline CDR1 SQVTM, CDR2 ANQGSEA. V gave up 2 bases and J gave up 7 bases, with 12 bases separating them. CDR3 size: 12 residues.

This clonotype showed up many times. The chain carries TRBV24-1 and TRBJ2-1, with TRBD1 matching 8 bases. The germline CDR1 and CDR2 sequences are KGHDR and SFDVKD. V dropped 6 bases and J dropped 0; count of bases not matched to a gene: 3. The CDR3 has 15 amino acids. The CDR3 loop is CATSPGTGSYNEQFF. The CDR3 DNA follows: TGTGCCACCAGTCCCGGGACAGGCTCCTACAATGAGCAGTTCTTC.

This clonotype was seen ten or more times. V and J are TRBV30 and TRBJ2-7; D unclear. CDR1 GTSNPN and CDR2 SVGIG come from the germline V gene (reference sequence). This CDR3 is built from 15 residues. The V end lost 0 bases, the J end lost 0 bases, and 12 bases lay between the germline ends. CDR3 sequence reads: CAWSVKGLYSYEQYF. CDR3 coding DNA: TGTGCCTGGAGTGTAAAAGGGCTATACTCCTACGAGCAGTACTTC.

The CDR3 DNA reads TGTGCCACCAGTGACACGGACTACAATGAGCAGTTCTTC. It translates to CATSDTDYNEQFF. V and J are TRBV24-1 and TRBJ2-1; no clear D. The CDR3 totals 13 residues. The V gene's germline CDR1 is KGHDR and CDR2 SFDVKD. V lost 4 bases to trimming and J lost 3 bases, with 6 bases between them.

This clonotype appeared many times. The rearrangement uses TRBV12-5 and TRBJ1-1; D is undetermined. Trimming shortened V by 2 bases and J by 4 bases, and 20 bases separated the two germline ends. CDR3 length equals 17 residues. Per germline, CDR1 LGHNT and CDR2 FRNRAP. The CDR3 coding sequence is TGTGCTAGTGGTTTGTTTGTACAGACCTTCGAGGGCACTGAAGCTTTCTTT. This translates into CASGLFVQTFEGTEAFF.

The chain joins TRBV5-4 to TRBJ2-5; TRBD2 is a possible D gene (6 bases). Germline assignment: CDR1 SGHNT and CDR2 YYREEE (reference sequence). This CDR3 contains 14 residues. V was cut by 2 bases and J by 3 bases, with 11 bases left in between. CDR3 residues: CASSFGGGKETQYF. The CDR3 DNA is TGTGCCAGCAGCTTTGGCGGCGGGAAAGAGACCCAGTACTTC.

This clonotype was observed many times. The chain employs TRBV28 and TRBJ1-2; no clear D. V shed 6 bases and J shed 7 bases, with 21 bases lying between them. This CDR3 region has 15 residues. Germline CDR1 and CDR2: MDHEN and SYDVKM. CDR3 sequence: CASSPGRRYWVGYTF. CDR3 nucleotides: TGTGCCAGCAGCCCCGGTAGGCGATATTGGGTTGGCTACACCTTC.

In this sample, this clonotype turned up many times. The chain recombines TRBV5-1 with TRBJ2-7, with TRBD2 as a possible D gene (6 bases). The CDR3 is made up of 14 amino acids. The V gene's germline CDR1 is SGHRS and CDR2 YFSETQ. Trimming took 0 bases from V and 5 from J, leaving 12 bases between them. The CDR3 region has the DNA TGCGCCAGCAGCTTGGGAGGGGAGGCCGACGAGCAGTACTTC. This translates into CASSLGGEADEQYF.

This clonotype was seen repeatedly, ten times or more. The V and J genes are TRBV2 and TRBJ1-5; TRBD1 is a possible D gene (6 bases). Germline CDR1 is SNHLY and CDR2 is FYNNEI. This CDR3 comprises 13 residues. Trimming removed 2 bases from V and 9 bases from J, with 11 bases in between. The CDR3 DNA follows: TGTGCCAGCAGTGAACTCACAGGGCTGCCCCAGCATTTT. Amino acids: CASSELTGLPQHF.

This clonotype was counted many times. The chain employs TRBV2 and TRBJ2-7; 8 bases are a match to TRBD1. V shed 7 bases, J shed 0 bases, and the junction held 5 bases outside the gene matches. Germline CDR1 and CDR2: SNHLY and FYNNEI. The CDR3 extends over 14 amino acids. The CDR3 loop is CASNRDRPSYEQYF. The DNA for the CDR3 is TGTGCCAGCAACCGGGACAGGCCCTCCTACGAGCAGTACTTC.

The chain joins TRBV29-1 to TRBJ2-3, with D unresolved. The V end lost 2 bases, the J end lost 1 base, and 4 bases lay between the germline ends. This CDR3 has 12 amino acids. CDR1 is SQVTM and CDR2 is ANQGSEA in the germline V gene. CDR3 protein: CSVETGTDTQYF. As DNA, the CDR3 is TGCAGCGTTGAAACAGGCACAGATACGCAGTATTTT.

The chain couples TRBV20-1 to TRBJ1-6, with D possibly matching TRBD1 (6 bases). This CDR3 has 15 amino acids. Between the trimmed V and J ends, which lost 3 bases and 7 bases, there was a span of 16 bases. Germline V gene sequence: CDR1 DFQATT, CDR2 SNEGSKA (reference sequence). DNA of the CDR3: TGCAGTGCTAGGAAGCAGGGACATTCGAATTCACCCCTCCACTTT. This gives the protein CSARKQGHSNSPLHF.

The sample holds a few counts of this clonotype. The rearrangement links TRBV28 to TRBJ2-7; tentatively, D is TRBD2 (6 bases). CDR1 and CDR2 (germline): MDHEN, SYDVKM. The ends were cut back, 4 bases at V and 7 bases at J, with 17 bases in the middle. The CDR3 covers 14 residues. CDR3 nucleotides: TGTGCCAGCAGTTCCCCCGAGACTAGTGATGAGCAGTACTTC. Translation gives CASSSPETSDEQYF.

This clonotype was counted at least ten times. The chain joins TRBV3-1 to TRBJ2-1, with 8 bases lining up with TRBD2. Germline trimming cut 4 bases from V and 2 bases from J; bases unmatched to any gene: 10. The length of the CDR3 is 17 residues. The V gene's germline CDR1 is LGHDT and CDR2 YNNKEL (reference sequence). The CDR3: CASSPGGLPGAYNEQFF. DNA of the CDR3: TGTGCCAGCAGCCCGGGGGGGCTTCCGGGGGCCTACAATGAGCAGTTCTTC.